This TCR beta chain was recovered during a study of T cell clones after liver transplantation. Study-level information: Three of eight recipients were HCV-positive; others had non-autoimmune, non-viral indications. Study-wide findings and caveats: Post-transplant, graft-donor-reactive CD4 TCRbeta sequences in blood dropped significantly in 5 of 8 subjects.

CD3+CD4+ and CD3+CD8+ cells were FACS-sorted from thawed unstimulated PBMCs. As concerns this clone: The antigen is unknown.

The assay was immunoSEQ multiplex PCR, and TCRdb's table has in-frame clones only and misses some. The sample contains nearly 11,000 clones, approximately 74% of which appear only once. The CDR3 sequence is 13 residues long. Trimming cost V 6 bases and J 8 bases, with 14 bases left between them. CDR1 is MRHNA, CDR2 SNTAGT, per germline. The chain is built from TRBV6-4 and TRBJ1-3; possible D gene TRBD1, 6 bases. This sample comprised CD4+ T cells from blood, obtained 30 to 34 months after liver transplant. This clonotype was sampled from a human patient who received a liver transplant. A subset of T cells may come from the graft donor. The CDR3 nucleotides are TGTGCCAGCAGCCCCGGGGGGGCGGACACCATATATTTT. Translation gives CASSPGGADTIYF.